This T cell receptor (beta chain) appears in the sequencing data of a study of T cell responses to AZD1222 COVID-19 vaccine. The CDR3 is 15 amino acids. V was shortened by 8 bases and J by 0 bases, with 17 bases between the two germline ends. Germline V lookup: CDR1 LNHDA, CDR2 SQIVND (reference sequence). Generated by immunoSEQ multiplex PCR, the TCRdb table keeps only in-frame clones and is missing some. The sample has tens of thousands of clones; 85% are singletons. The sample was peripheral blood, taken 28 days after the second AZD1222 dose. The gene calls are TRBV19 and TRBJ2-7; possibly TRBD1 for D (6 bases). This clonotype originated in an adult who received the AZD1222 COVID-19 vaccine. The CDR3 loop reads CASHLRDTPSYEQYF. In nucleotides, the CDR3 is TGTGCCAGTCACCTTCGGGACACCCCCTCCTACGAGCAGTACTTC.